These 10 T cell receptor beta chains were sequenced from one sample in a study of T cell responses to AZD1222 COVID-19 vaccine. Only in-frame clones appear in the TCRdb table, and some are missing; sequencing was by immunoSEQ multiplex PCR. The table lists about 130,000 clones, 90% of them singletons. The sample here was peripheral blood, taken on day 0 of MenACWY control vaccination. These receptors were obtained from an adult in good health.

This clone appeared a few times. This sequence joins TRBV28 and TRBJ2-3; 9 bases agree with TRBD2. CDR1 and CDR2 (germline): MDHEN, SYDVKM. The CDR3 has 17 amino acids. Trimming removed 6 bases from V and 5 bases from J; junction bases left unmatched: 15. DNA for the CDR3: TGTGCCAGCAGCATCCGCTTGGGCGGGAGGGTAGAAGATACGCAGTATTTT. It yields the protein CASSIRLGGRVEDTQYF.

This clone has just a few counts. The chain recombines TRBV27 with TRBJ1-1; D is ambiguous. Trimming shortened V by 3 bases and J by 3 bases, and 8 bases separated the two germline ends. Germline loops: CDR1 MNHEY, CDR2 SMNVEV (reference sequence). The length of the CDR3 is 13 residues. In nucleotides, the CDR3 is TGTGCCAGCAGTTTTAGTGTCTACACTGAAGCTTTCTTT. Residues: CASSFSVYTEAFF.

The CDR3 region has the DNA TGTGCCAGCAGTTCCCCCCGGGGGTCTGGCTACACCTTC. It yields the protein CASSSPRGSGYTF. The J gene is TRBJ1-2, the V gene TRBV28; D might be TRBD1 (5 bases). V was shortened by 4 bases and J by 7 bases, with 13 bases between the two germline ends. This CDR3 region has 13 residues. Germline-derived CDR1 and CDR2 are MDHEN and SYDVKM.

The CDR3 loop reads CASSRGGLPYGYTF. Written as DNA, the CDR3 is TGTGCCAGCAGCCGGGGGGGGCTCCCTTATGGCTACACCTTC. The rearrangement links TRBV27 to TRBJ1-2; D might be TRBD1 (6 bases). Germline V gene lookup returns CDR1 MNHEY and CDR2 SMNVEV (reference sequence). The CDR3 runs to 14 residues. The ends were cut back, 6 bases at V and 5 bases at J, with 16 bases in the middle.

The chain joins TRBV27 to TRBJ2-7; 9 bases align to TRBD1. This CDR3 spans 15 amino acids. CDR1 and CDR2 from the germline V gene are MNHEY and SMNVEV (reference sequence). CDR3 sequence (DNA): TGTGCCAGCAGATTATCTGGGACAGGGATCTACGAGCAGTACGTC. This translates into CASRLSGTGIYEQYV.

The chain links TRBV5-1 to TRBJ1-3; D is perhaps TRBD1 (5 bases). V lost 0 bases to trimming and J lost 0 bases, with 13 bases between them. Germline-derived CDR1 and CDR2 are SGHRS and YFSETQ. The CDR3 totals 17 residues. CDR3 region: CASSLGLAGVSGNTIYF. The CDR3 DNA is TGCGCCAGCAGCTTGGGATTAGCGGGGGTCTCTGGAAACACCATATATTTT.

The V and J genes are TRBV6-4 and TRBJ2-3; TRBD2 might be the D (7 bases). V lost 6 bases to trimming and J lost 6 bases, with 19 bases between them. The germline V gene encodes CDR1 MRHNA and CDR2 SNTAGT. This CDR3 has 15 amino acids. The CDR3 region has the DNA TGTGCCAGCAGCGAAAAGGGGGGGCCTTACGATACGCAGTATTTT. Its translation is CASSEKGGPYDTQYF.

The V and J genes are TRBV2 and TRBJ1-1; a possible D gene is TRBD1 (5 bases). The CDR3 is 12 amino acids. CDR1 is SNHLY, CDR2 FYNNEI, per germline. Trimming shortened V by 2 bases and J by 10 bases, and 11 bases separated the two germline ends. CDR3 residues: CASSESYGGAFF. CDR3 in DNA: TGTGCCAGCAGTGAAAGCTATGGGGGAGCTTTCTTT.

The rearrangement uses TRBV7-2 and TRBJ2-1; D call uncertain. Germline-derived CDR1 and CDR2 are SGHTA and FQGNSA. This CDR3 has 15 residues. V was trimmed by 1 base and J by 0 bases, leaving 7 bases between them. CDR3: CASSLVASSYNEQFF. CDR3 sequence (DNA): TGTGCCAGCAGCTTAGTAGCAAGCTCCTACAATGAGCAGTTCTTC.

J is TRBJ1-4 and V is TRBV27; a possible D gene is TRBD1 (6 bases). The germline gives CDR1 MNHEY, CDR2 SMNVEV (reference sequence). This CDR3 spans 15 amino acids. V was cut by 3 bases and J by 7 bases, with 15 bases left in between. The CDR3 DNA is TGTGCCAGCAGTTTCCGGACAAGGGGGGGTGAAAAACTGTTTTTT. This codes for CASSFRTRGGEKLFF.